Below are 14 T cell receptor beta chains sequenced from a single sample in a study of T cells expressing NK-cell markers. TCRdb reprocessed the 5' RACE reads; each CDR3 protein has one entry and no DNA is given. The sample totals 150,000 to 160,000 distinct CDR3 sequences. Sequencing input: blood T cells: a sorted CD56 or NKG2C T cell subset, CD4+ or CD8+ T cells, or bulk PBMC T cells (not recorded which). The receptors originated from a woman aged 50 to 60 in good health.

The chain is built from TRBV27 and TRBJ2-2; TCRdb reports TRBD2, a call that lacks DNA to check it against. This CDR3 is built from 14 residues. Germline-derived CDR1 and CDR2 are MNHEY and SMNVEV (reference sequence). The CDR3 reads CGVREESDTGELFF.

This chain connects TRBV4-1 to TRBJ2-1; absent DNA, TCRdb's TRBD2 call cannot be checked. The CDR3 consists of 17 residues. Germline CDR1 is MGHRA and CDR2 is YSYEKL. CDR3: CASSRGLAGSRGDEQFF.

This chain links TRBV6-1 with TRBJ2-2; TCRdb outputs TRBD2, but without DNA this stays unchecked. The CDR3 extends over 17 amino acids. Germline V lookup: CDR1 MNHNS, CDR2 SASEGT. The CDR3 reads CASSEALRGVVPGELFF.

The chain combines TRBV5-8 with TRBJ2-1; checking the TCRdb D call of TRBD2 is not possible without DNA. The CDR3 spans 15 residues. Germline assignment: CDR1 SGHTS and CDR2 YDEGEE. CDR3 amino acids: CASSDDYLLDNEQFF. Together with reference TRBV5-8 and TRBJ2-1, the CDR3 gives the full variable domain: EAGVTQSPTHLIKTRGQQATLRCSPISGHTSVYWYQQALGLGLQFLLWYDEGEERNRGNFPPRFSGRQFPNYSSELNVNALELEDSALYLCASSDDYLLDNEQFFGPGTRLTVL.

V gene TRBV7-9 combines with J gene TRBJ2-1; absent DNA, TCRdb's TRBD2 call cannot be checked. CDR3 size: 15 residues. Looked up from germline, CDR1 is SEHNR and CDR2 is FQNEAQ (reference sequence). This CDR3 is CASSRGGLAGYEQFF.

The chain's CDR3 is CASSPGTPNQPQHF. The V call is TRBV27, the J call TRBJ1-5; as DNA is missing, the TRBD1 call by TCRdb cannot be tested. Germline CDR1 reads MNHEY; CDR2 reads SMNVEV (reference sequence). CDR3 size: 14 residues.

V is TRBV5-4 and J is TRBJ1-5; TCRdb's D call of TRBD1 is untestable without DNA. Germline V lookup: CDR1 SGHNT, CDR2 YYREEE (reference sequence). The CDR3 covers 14 residues. The CDR3: CASSFGTGDQPQHF.

The J gene is TRBJ2-2, the V gene TRBV27; TCRdb proposes TRBD2, but this gene call is untestable without DNA. From germline, CDR1 is MNHEY and CDR2 SMNVEV (reference sequence). This CDR3 region has 16 residues. CDR3 loop: CASSSRTSVNTGELFF.

The chain employs TRBV7-9 and TRBJ2-1; as DNA is missing, the TRBD2 call by TCRdb cannot be tested. Per germline, CDR1 SEHNR and CDR2 FQNEAQ (reference sequence). CDR3 length: 17 residues. CDR3 residues: CASRHGLAGETYNEQFF.

This chain uses TRBV2 with TRBJ2-7. The germline gives CDR1 SNHLY, CDR2 FYNNEI. This CDR3 is 11 amino acids long. The CDR3: CASGRAYEQYF. The full variable domain, in which reference TRBV2 and TRBJ2-7 provide the parts outside the CDR3, is EPEVTQTPSHQVTQMGQEVILRCVPISNHLYFYWYRQILGQKVEFLVSFYNNEISEKSEIFDDQFSVERPDGSNFTLKIRSTKLEDSAMYFCASGRAYEQYFGPGTRLTVT.

CDR3 region: CASSSTGTETQYF. V usage is TRBV27 and J usage is TRBJ2-5; the D call of TRBD1 rests on TCRdb alone, since no DNA is present to check it. This CDR3 is 13 amino acids long. Germline loops: CDR1 MNHEY, CDR2 SMNVEV (reference sequence).

The chain joins TRBV7-9 to TRBJ2-7. Germline V lookup: CDR1 SEHNR, CDR2 FQNEAQ (reference sequence). CDR3 length equals 13 residues. CDR3 amino acids: CASSFFPRYEQYF.

The rearrangement joins TRBV5-6 to TRBJ2-1; the D call of TRBD1 rests on TCRdb alone, since no DNA is present to check it. CDR1 is SGHDT, CDR2 YYEEEE, per germline. The CDR3 runs to 14 residues. CDR3 sequence reads: CASQDRGLDNEQFF.

The chain couples TRBV5-4 to TRBJ2-1; TCRdb calls TRBD1, which cannot be checked without DNA. This CDR3 has 13 residues. Germline CDR1 reads SGHNT; CDR2 reads YYREEE (reference sequence). CDR3: CASSHDRGGEQFF.